A selection of T cell receptor beta chains follows, all from one sample in a study of early T cells in non-severe SARS-CoV-2 infection. MiXCR, run by TCRdb on the 5' RACE reads, gives a single entry per CDR3 protein. The table lists about 71,000 distinct CDR3 sequences, roughly an eighth of them singletons. Sequencing was done on a sample of whole blood. The receptors shown here come from an adult who was a healthcare worker with PCR-confirmed SARS-CoV-2 infection or an uninfected control (not recorded which). Both conserved end residues are part of each CDR3. The D gene is left open where the match is weak. Size is stated for part of the rows, as once, few or many counts, or as a class when the clone is expanded.

>TRBJ2-7|few|-|TRBV11-2
CASSLVRGTSYEQYF
TGTGCCAGCAGCTTAGTCCGGGGCACCTCCTACGAGCAGTACTTC
>TRBJ2-1|-|TRBD2|TRBV19
CASSPLGLAGVHNEQFF
TGTGCCAGTAGTCCTTTGGGACTAGCGGGGGTCCACAATGAGCAGTTCTTC
>TRBJ2-7|many|-|TRBV14
CASSQGHWEQYF
TGTGCCAGCAGCCAAGGTCACTGGGAGCAGTACTTC
>TRBJ2-7|-|-|TRBV18
CASSPSNYEQYF
TGTGCCAGCTCACCATCGAACTACGAGCAGTACTTC
>TRBJ2-3|few|TRBD2|TRBV5-6
CASSLGLAGALLSTDTQYF
TGTGCCAGCAGCTTGGGACTAGCGGGGGCCCTACTGAGCACAGATACGCAGTATTTT
>TRBJ1-6|-|-|TRBV27
CASSSGTSGSSYNSPLHF
TGTGCCAGCAGTTCAGGGACATCCGGAAGCTCCTATAATTCACCCCTCCACTTT
>TRBJ1-2|-|-|TRBV9
CASSVEGNGYGYTF
TGTGCCAGCAGCGTAGAAGGGAACGGCTATGGCTACACCTTC
>TRBJ2-5|many|-|TRBV25-1
CASNKAAGEETQYF
TGTGCCAGCAACAAGGCGGCAGGGGAAGAGACCCAGTACTTC
>TRBJ2-2|-|TRBD2|TRBV4-1
CASSQDRGGGVTGELFF
TGCGCCAGCAGCCAAGATCGCGGGGGAGGTGTCACCGGGGAGCTGTTTTTT
>TRBJ2-2|-|-|TRBV4-2
CASSQDRSVDTGELFF
TGTGCCAGCAGCCAAGATAGAAGCGTGGACACCGGGGAGCTGTTTTTT
>TRBJ1-3|-|-|TRBV12-3/TRBV12-4
CASSPTDTILGNTIYF
TGTGCCAGCAGTCCCACTGACACGATCCTTGGAAACACCATATATTTT
>TRBJ2-1|many|-|TRBV29-1
CSVDQGYEQFF
TGCAGCGTTGATCAGGGCTATGAGCAGTTCTTC
>TRBJ2-3|-|-|TRBV9
CASSSGFDTQYF
TGTGCCAGCAGCTCGGGGTTCGATACGCAGTATTTT
>TRBJ1-3|many|-|TRBV21-1
CASSKAAQGAEDSSGNTIYF
TGTGCCAGCAGCAAAGCAGCCCAGGGGGCGGAGGACTCCTCTGGAAACACCATATATTTT
>TRBJ1-1|many|-|TRBV10-3
CAISGSGVAEAFF
TGTGCCATAAGTGGATCAGGGGTAGCTGAAGCTTTCTTT
>TRBJ1-1|-|TRBD1|TRBV12-3/TRBV12-4
CASSHTGGYTEAFF
TGTGCCAGCAGTCACACAGGGGGTTACACTGAAGCTTTCTTT
>TRBJ2-7|few|-|TRBV6-6
CASNNGQSKGYEQYF
TGTGCCAGCAATAACGGACAGAGTAAAGGGTACGAGCAGTACTTC
>TRBJ1-1|few|-|TRBV29-1
CSVRRGMHTEAFF
TGCAGCGTGCGCAGGGGTATGCACACTGAAGCTTTCTTT
>TRBJ2-2|few|-|TRBV15
CATSSFLGQRNTGELFF
TGTGCCACCAGCAGTTTTCTAGGACAGAGGAACACCGGGGAGCTGTTTTTT
>TRBJ2-5|many|-|TRBV5-1
CASSFMYQETQYF
TGCGCCAGCAGCTTTATGTACCAAGAGACCCAGTACTTC
>TRBJ2-7|few|-|TRBV20-1
CSASLGLAYEQYF
TGCAGTGCTAGCCTCGGACTCGCCTACGAGCAGTACTTC
>TRBJ2-3|-|-|TRBV29-1
CSAAGSPSTDTQYF
TGCAGCGCCGCGGGTAGCCCGAGCACAGATACGCAGTATTTT
>TRBJ1-2|-|TRBD1|TRBV20-1
CSAEDREDYGYTF
TGCAGTGCCGAGGACAGGGAGGACTATGGCTACACCTTC
>TRBJ2-3|-|-|TRBV6-2/TRBV6-3
CASSYLNPTDTQYF
TGTGCCAGCAGTTACTTGAACCCCACAGATACGCAGTATTTT
>TRBJ1-1|many|-|TRBV9
CASSVVGQNEAFF
TGTGCCAGCAGCGTAGTCGGGCAGAATGAAGCTTTCTTT
>TRBJ2-1|few|TRBD2|TRBV29-1
CSASPGGGNEQFF
TGCAGCGCCTCTCCCGGGGGGGGCAATGAGCAGTTCTTC
>TRBJ2-1|many|-|TRBV7-2
CASSLQEGIYNEQFF
TGTGCCAGCAGCTTACAGGAGGGGATCTACAATGAGCAGTTCTTC
>TRBJ1-2|-|-|TRBV20-1
CSARDGGQVSYGYTF
TGCAGTGCTAGAGATGGGGGGCAAGTTAGCTATGGCTACACCTTC
>TRBJ2-5|few|-|TRBV5-1
CASSLTENKETQYF
TGCGCCAGCAGTTTGACTGAAAACAAAGAGACCCAGTACTTC
>TRBJ1-1|few|-|TRBV6-5
CASKYGGNTEAFF
TGTGCCAGCAAATACGGAGGAAACACTGAAGCTTTCTTT
>TRBJ1-3|many|-|TRBV6-5
CASSYGDTIYF
TGTGCCAGCAGTTACGGGGACACCATATATTTT
>TRBJ2-3|few|-|TRBV20-1
CSAEGAGTDTQYF
TGCAGTGCTGAAGGGGCCGGCACAGATACGCAGTATTTT
>TRBJ2-5|many|-|TRBV29-1
CSVEDSDRYQETQYF
TGCAGCGTTGAAGATAGTGACAGGTACCAAGAGACCCAGTACTTC
>TRBJ1-1|many|-|TRBV20-1
CSAKKVLLSVEATEAFF
TGCAGCGCAAAGAAGGTTCTTTTGTCGGTGGAGGCGACTGAAGCTTTCTTT
>TRBJ1-1|-|-|TRBV6-2/TRBV6-3
CASSDLNTEAFF
TGTGCCAGCAGTGATCTGAACACTGAAGCTTTCTTT
>TRBJ2-7|few|-|TRBV11-3
CASSPRNGNGVDEQYF
TGTGCCAGCAGCCCTAGGAACGGCAACGGCGTGGACGAGCAGTACTTC
>TRBJ1-6|few|TRBD1|TRBV28
CASSDGQGSSYNSPLHF
TGTGCCAGCAGTGACGGACAGGGAAGCTCCTATAATTCACCCCTCCACTTT
>TRBJ2-1|-|-|TRBV10-3
CAISESSESYNEQFF
TGTGCCATCAGTGAGTCTAGCGAGTCCTACAATGAGCAGTTCTTC
>TRBJ2-3|-|-|TRBV13
CASSLETGDTDTQYF
TGTGCCAGCAGCTTAGAGACGGGGGACACAGATACGCAGTATTTT
>TRBJ2-7|many|-|TRBV7-6
CASSSYREVGYEQYF
TGTGCCAGCAGCTCATACAGGGAGGTGGGCTACGAGCAGTACTTC
>TRBJ2-5|many|TRBD1|TRBV11-2
CASSGTTGEKETQYF
TGTGCCAGCAGCGGAACGACAGGGGAGAAAGAGACCCAGTACTTC
>TRBJ2-7|few|-|TRBV6-1
CASSGRTLDSLSYEQYF
TGTGCCAGCAGTGGACGAACCCTCGACAGCCTCTCCTACGAGCAGTACTTC
>TRBJ2-5|many|-|TRBV18
CASSVRQRETQYF
TGTGCCAGCTCAGTAAGACAGCGGGAGACCCAGTACTTC
>TRBJ2-5|few|-|TRBV29-1
CSVARPSLETQYF
TGCAGCGTTGCCAGGCCCAGCCTAGAGACCCAGTACTTC
>TRBJ1-6|-|TRBD1|TRBV2
CASSYAGTGNKPPLHF
TGTGCCAGCAGCTACGCCGGGACAGGGAATAAACCACCCCTCCACTTT
>TRBJ2-2|many|-|TRBV11-2
CASSWGLINTGELFF
TGTGCCAGCAGCTGGGGGCTAATAAACACCGGGGAGCTGTTTTTT
>TRBJ1-1|-|-|TRBV6-5
CASSYFRGNTEAFF
TGTGCCAGCAGTTATTTCAGGGGGAACACTGAAGCTTTCTTT
>TRBJ2-7|many|-|TRBV5-1
CASSLARGYEQYF
TGCGCCAGCAGCTTGGCTAGGGGGTACGAGCAGTACTTC
>TRBJ2-2|few|-|TRBV6-5
CATQVFTGELFF
TGTGCCACACAGGTGTTCACCGGGGAGCTGTTTTTT
>TRBJ2-1|many|-|TRBV7-2
CASSTYAPSEQFF
TGTGCCAGCAGCACCTACGCGCCCTCCGAGCAGTTCTTC
>TRBJ1-2|few|-|TRBV7-3
CASRPDNSPSYGYTF
TGTGCCAGCAGGCCGGACAACTCGCCCTCCTATGGCTACACCTTC
>TRBJ2-5|many|-|TRBV7-7
CASSPHGGQETQYF
TGTGCCAGCAGCCCCCATGGGGGGCAAGAGACCCAGTACTTC
>TRBJ1-1|-|-|TRBV5-1
CASSYDRSSNTEAFF
TGCGCCAGCAGCTATGACAGGTCCTCGAACACTGAAGCTTTCTTT
>TRBJ2-2|few|-|TRBV11-2
CASSPRPDPASGELFF
TGTGCCAGCAGCCCGCGACCCGACCCTGCTTCAGGGGAGCTGTTTTTT
>TRBJ2-5|-|TRBD2|TRBV28
CASTTGLAGLGTQYF
TGTGCCAGCACTACCGGACTAGCTGGGCTAGGGACCCAGTACTTC
>TRBJ2-3|-|-|TRBV14
CASSQGTGADTQYF
TGTGCCAGCAGCCAAGGGACCGGGGCAGATACGCAGTATTTT
>TRBJ2-6|-|-|TRBV28
CASSESPGANVLTF
TGTGCCAGCAGTGAAAGTCCCGGGGCCAACGTCCTGACTTTC
>TRBJ2-7|-|TRBD2|TRBV29-1
CSVTRGSGVSEQYF
TGCAGCGTGACCCGAGGCAGCGGGGTTTCAGAGCAGTACTTC
>TRBJ1-5|-|-|TRBV12-3/TRBV12-4
CASSPIVGGPQHF
TGTGCCAGCAGTCCAATCGTGGGTGGGCCCCAGCATTTT
>TRBJ2-7|few|-|TRBV10-3
CAISEPGMGEQYF
TGTGCCATCAGTGAACCAGGGATGGGCGAGCAGTACTTC